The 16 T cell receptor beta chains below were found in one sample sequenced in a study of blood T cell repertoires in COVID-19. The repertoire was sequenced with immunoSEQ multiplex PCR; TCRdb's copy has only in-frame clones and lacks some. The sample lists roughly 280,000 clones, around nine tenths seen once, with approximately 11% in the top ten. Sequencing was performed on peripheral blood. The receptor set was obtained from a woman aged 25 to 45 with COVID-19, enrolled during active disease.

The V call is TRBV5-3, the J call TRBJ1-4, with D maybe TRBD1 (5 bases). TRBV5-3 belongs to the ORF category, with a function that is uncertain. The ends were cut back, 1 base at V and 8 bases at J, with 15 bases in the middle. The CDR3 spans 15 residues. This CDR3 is CARSLRSGINEKLFF. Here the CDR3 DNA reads TGTGCCAGAAGCTTGAGGTCAGGGATAAACGAAAAACTGTTTTTT.

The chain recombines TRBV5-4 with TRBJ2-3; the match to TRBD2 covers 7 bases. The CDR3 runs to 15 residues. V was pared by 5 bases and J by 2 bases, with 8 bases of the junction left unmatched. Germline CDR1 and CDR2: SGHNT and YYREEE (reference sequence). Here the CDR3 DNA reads TGTGCCAGCAGTATGACTAGCTTCCTCACAGATACGCAGTATTTT. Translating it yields CASSMTSFLTDTQYF.

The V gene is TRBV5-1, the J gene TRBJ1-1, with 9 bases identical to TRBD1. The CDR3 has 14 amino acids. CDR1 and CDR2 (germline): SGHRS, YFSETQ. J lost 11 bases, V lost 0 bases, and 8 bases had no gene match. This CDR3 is CASSLGTGALSAFF. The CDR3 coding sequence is TGCGCCAGCAGCTTGGGGACAGGGGCCCTATCGGCTTTCTTT.

The CDR3 sequence is CASSLRRLGGVADTQYF. The CDR3 nucleotides are TGTGCCAGCAGTTTGCGACGGCTGGGAGGGGTCGCAGATACGCAGTATTTT. This chain uses TRBV27 with TRBJ2-3; TRBD2 matches 7 bases. Germline V gene data show CDR1 as MNHEY and CDR2 as SMNVEV (reference sequence). V dropped 3 bases and J dropped 4; count of bases not matched to a gene: 13. This CDR3 contains 17 residues.

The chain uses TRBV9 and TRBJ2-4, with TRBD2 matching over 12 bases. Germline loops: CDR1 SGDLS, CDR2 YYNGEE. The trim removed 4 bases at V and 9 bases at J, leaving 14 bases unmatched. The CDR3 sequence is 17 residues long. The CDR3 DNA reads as TGTGCCAGCAGCAGCCCGGGACTAGCGGGTGGGGTTGGCATTCAGTACTTC. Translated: CASSSPGLAGGVGIQYF.

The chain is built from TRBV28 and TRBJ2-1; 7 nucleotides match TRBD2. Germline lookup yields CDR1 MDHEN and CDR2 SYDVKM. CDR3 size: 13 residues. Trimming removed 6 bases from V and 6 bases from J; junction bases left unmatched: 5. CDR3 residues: CASRGGVPNEQFF. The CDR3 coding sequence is TGTGCCAGCAGGGGGGGGGTTCCCAATGAGCAGTTCTTC.

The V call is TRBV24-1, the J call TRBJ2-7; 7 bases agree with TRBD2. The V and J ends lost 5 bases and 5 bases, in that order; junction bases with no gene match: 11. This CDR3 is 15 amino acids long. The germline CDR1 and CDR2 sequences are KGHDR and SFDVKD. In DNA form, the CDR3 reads TGTGCCACCAGTGGCTACTCGGCGGGAGACCACGAGCAGTACTTC. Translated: CATSGYSAGDHEQYF.

CDR3 in DNA: TGTGCCAGCAGCCGGGGACTTCGAGCGCAGTACTTC. Protein product: CASSRGLRAQYF. The gene calls are TRBV28 and TRBJ2-7; D may be TRBD2 (6 bases). Trimming pared 6 bases from V and 9 bases from J, leaving 15 bases between. From germline, CDR1 is MDHEN and CDR2 SYDVKM. The CDR3 totals 12 residues.

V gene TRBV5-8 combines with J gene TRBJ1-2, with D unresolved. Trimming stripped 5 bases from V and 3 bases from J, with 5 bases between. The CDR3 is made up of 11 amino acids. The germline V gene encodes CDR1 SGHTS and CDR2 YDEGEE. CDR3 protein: CASSQYYGYTF. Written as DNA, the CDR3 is TGTGCCAGCAGTCAATACTATGGCTACACCTTC.

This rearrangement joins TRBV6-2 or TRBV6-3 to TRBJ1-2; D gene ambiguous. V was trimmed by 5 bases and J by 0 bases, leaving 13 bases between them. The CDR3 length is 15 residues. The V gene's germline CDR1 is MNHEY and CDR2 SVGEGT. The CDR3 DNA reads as TGTGCCAGCAGTCCCACCGTACTAGCTAACTATGGCTACACCTTC. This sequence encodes CASSPTVLANYGYTF.

The CDR3 reads CASSPRGYGYTF. For the CDR3, the DNA is TGTGCCAGCAGCCCCCGGGGATATGGCTACACCTTC. V gene TRBV4-2 combines with J gene TRBJ1-2, with D unclear. Deletions cut 4 bases from V and 5 bases from J, with 8 bases between. This CDR3 comprises 12 residues. Germline V gives CDR1 LGHNA, CDR2 YNFKEQ.

The chain's CDR3 is CASSLGGSGTDTQYF. The CDR3 DNA follows: TGTGCCAGCAGCTTGGGTGGTAGCGGGACAGATACGCAGTATTTT. The rearrangement joins TRBV5-6 to TRBJ2-3, with 7 bases that match TRBD2. The germline V gene encodes CDR1 SGHDT and CDR2 YYEEEE. The V gene end was trimmed by 0 bases and the J gene end by 3 bases; junction bases not matched to a gene: 4. CDR3 length: 15 amino acids.

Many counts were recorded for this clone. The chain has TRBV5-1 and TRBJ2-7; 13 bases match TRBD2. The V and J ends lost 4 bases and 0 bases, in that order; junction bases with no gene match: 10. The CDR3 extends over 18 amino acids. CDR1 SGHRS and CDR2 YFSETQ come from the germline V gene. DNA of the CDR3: TGCGCCAGCAGCCAACTGGGACTAGCGGGACGCAGCTCCTACGAGCAGTACTTC. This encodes CASSQLGLAGRSSYEQYF. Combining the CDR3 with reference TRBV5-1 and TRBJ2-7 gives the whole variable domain KAGVTQTPRYLIKTRGQQVTLSCSPISGHRSVSWYQQTPGQGLQFLFEYFSETQRNKGNFPGRFSGRQFSNSRSEMNVSTLELGDSALYLCASSQLGLAGRSSYEQYFGPGTRLTVT.

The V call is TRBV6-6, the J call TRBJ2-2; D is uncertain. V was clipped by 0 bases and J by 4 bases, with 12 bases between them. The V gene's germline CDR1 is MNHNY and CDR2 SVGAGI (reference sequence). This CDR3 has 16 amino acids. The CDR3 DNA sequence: TGTGCCAGCAGTTACTCGATCTCCACGAGCACCGGGGAGCTGTTTTTT. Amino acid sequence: CASSYSISTSTGELFF.

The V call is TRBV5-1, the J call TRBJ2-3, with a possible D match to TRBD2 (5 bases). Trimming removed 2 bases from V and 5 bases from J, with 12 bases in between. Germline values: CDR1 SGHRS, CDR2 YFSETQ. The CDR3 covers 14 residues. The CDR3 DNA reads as TGCGCCAGCAGCTTAGACGGGATCGAAGATACGCAGTATTTT. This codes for CASSLDGIEDTQYF.

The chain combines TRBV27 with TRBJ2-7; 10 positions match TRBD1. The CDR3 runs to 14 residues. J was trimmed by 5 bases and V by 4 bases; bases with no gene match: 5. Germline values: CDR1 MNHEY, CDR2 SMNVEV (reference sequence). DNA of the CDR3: TGTGCCAGCAGTTCAGGGACAGGGGTCCACGAGCAGTACTTC. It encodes CASSSGTGVHEQYF.